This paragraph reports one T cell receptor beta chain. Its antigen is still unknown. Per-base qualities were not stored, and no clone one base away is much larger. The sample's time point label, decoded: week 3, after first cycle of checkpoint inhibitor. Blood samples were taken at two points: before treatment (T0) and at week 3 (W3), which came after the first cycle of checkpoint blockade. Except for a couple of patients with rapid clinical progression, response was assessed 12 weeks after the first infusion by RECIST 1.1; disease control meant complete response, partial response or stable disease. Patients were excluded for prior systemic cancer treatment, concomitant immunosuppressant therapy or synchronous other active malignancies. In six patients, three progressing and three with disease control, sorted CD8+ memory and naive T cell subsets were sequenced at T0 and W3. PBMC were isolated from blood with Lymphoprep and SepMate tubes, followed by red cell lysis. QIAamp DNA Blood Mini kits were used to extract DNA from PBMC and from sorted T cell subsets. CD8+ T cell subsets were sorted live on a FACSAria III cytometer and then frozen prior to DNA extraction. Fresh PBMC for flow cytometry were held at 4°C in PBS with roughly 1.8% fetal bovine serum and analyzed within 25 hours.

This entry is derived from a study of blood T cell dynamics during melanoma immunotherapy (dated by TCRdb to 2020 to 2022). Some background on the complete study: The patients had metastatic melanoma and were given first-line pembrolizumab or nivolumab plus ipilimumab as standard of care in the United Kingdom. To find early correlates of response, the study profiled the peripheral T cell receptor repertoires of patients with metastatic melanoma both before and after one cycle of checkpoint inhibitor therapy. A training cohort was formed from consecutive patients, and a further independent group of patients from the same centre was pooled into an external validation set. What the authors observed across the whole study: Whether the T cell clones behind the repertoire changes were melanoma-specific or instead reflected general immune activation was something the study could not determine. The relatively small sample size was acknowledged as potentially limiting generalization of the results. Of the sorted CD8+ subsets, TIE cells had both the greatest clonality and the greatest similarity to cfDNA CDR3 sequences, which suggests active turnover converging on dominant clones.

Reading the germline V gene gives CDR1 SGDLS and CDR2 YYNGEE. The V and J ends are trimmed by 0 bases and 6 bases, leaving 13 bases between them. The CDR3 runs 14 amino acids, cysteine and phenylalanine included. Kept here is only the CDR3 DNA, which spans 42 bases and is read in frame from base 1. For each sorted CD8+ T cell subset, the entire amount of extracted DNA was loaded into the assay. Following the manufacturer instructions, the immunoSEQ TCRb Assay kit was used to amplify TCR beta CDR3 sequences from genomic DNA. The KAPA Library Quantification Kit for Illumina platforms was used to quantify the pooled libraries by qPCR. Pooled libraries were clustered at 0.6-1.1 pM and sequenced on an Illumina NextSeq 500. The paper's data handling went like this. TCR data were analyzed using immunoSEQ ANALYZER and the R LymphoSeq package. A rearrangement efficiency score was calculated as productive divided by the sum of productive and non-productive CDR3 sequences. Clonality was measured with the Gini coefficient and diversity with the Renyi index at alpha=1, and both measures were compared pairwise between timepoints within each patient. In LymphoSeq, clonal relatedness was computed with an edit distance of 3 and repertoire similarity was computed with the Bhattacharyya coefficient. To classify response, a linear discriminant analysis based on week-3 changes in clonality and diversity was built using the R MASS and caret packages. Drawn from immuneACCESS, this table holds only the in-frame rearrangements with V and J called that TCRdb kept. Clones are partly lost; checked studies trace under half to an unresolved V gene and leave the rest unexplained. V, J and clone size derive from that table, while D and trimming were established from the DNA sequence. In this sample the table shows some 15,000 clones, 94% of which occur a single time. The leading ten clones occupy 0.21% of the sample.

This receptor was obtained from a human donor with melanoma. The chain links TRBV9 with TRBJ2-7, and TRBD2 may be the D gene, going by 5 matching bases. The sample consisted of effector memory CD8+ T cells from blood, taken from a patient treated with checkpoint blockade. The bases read TGTGCCAGCAGCGTAGAAGCGGACCCACCCGAGCAGTACTTC. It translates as CASSVEADPPEQYF.